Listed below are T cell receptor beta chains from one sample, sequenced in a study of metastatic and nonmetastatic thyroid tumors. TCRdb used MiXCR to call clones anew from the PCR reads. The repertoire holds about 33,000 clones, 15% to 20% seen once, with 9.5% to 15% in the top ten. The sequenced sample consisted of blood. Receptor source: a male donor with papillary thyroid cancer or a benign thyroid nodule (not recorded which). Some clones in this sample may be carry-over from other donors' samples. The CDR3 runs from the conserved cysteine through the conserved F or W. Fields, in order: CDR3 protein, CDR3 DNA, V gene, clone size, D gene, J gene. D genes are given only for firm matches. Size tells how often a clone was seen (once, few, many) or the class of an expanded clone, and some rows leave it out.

CDR3aa: CASSYAGGTSTDTQYF
CDR3nt: TGTGCCAGCAGTTACGCAGGGGGGACCAGCACAGATACGCAGTATTTT
v_gene: TRBV6-5
abundance: medium-sized
d_gene: -
j_gene: TRBJ2-3

CDR3aa: CASSRLPGLAGAPHTDTQYF
CDR3nt: TGTGCCAGCAGCCGATTGCCGGGACTAGCGGGAGCCCCACACACAGATACGCAGTATTTT
v_gene: TRBV6-4
abundance: -
d_gene: TRBD2
j_gene: TRBJ2-3

CDR3aa: CASSGGGGQSYEQYF
CDR3nt: TGTGCCAGCAGTGGGGGGGGTGGACAGAGCTACGAGCAGTACTTC
v_gene: TRBV6-1
abundance: many
d_gene: -
j_gene: TRBJ2-7

CDR3aa: CASSESARDFDGYTF
CDR3nt: TGTGCCAGCAGTGAATCGGCAAGGGACTTTGATGGCTACACCTTC
v_gene: TRBV2
abundance: many
d_gene: -
j_gene: TRBJ1-2

CDR3aa: CASSHWLNSGNEQFF
CDR3nt: TGCGCCAGCAGCCACTGGTTGAATTCTGGCAATGAGCAGTTCTTC
v_gene: TRBV4-3
abundance: many
d_gene: -
j_gene: TRBJ2-1

CDR3aa: CASSGAQSYEQYF
CDR3nt: TGTGCCAGCAGTGGTGCCCAGTCATACGAGCAGTACTTC
v_gene: TRBV6-1
abundance: -
d_gene: -
j_gene: TRBJ2-7

CDR3aa: CASSLRDFTDTQYF
CDR3nt: TGTGCCAGCAGTTTAAGGGATTTCACAGATACGCAGTATTTT
v_gene: TRBV28
abundance: many
d_gene: -
j_gene: TRBJ2-3

CDR3aa: CASSRTGPNTEAFF
CDR3nt: TGTGCCAGCAGCCGGACAGGGCCGAACACTGAAGCTTTCTTT
v_gene: TRBV27
abundance: -
d_gene: TRBD1
j_gene: TRBJ1-1

CDR3aa: CASSTGAGANVLTF
CDR3nt: TGTGCCAGCAGCACAGGGGCTGGGGCCAACGTCCTGACTTTC
v_gene: TRBV5-5
abundance: many
d_gene: TRBD1
j_gene: TRBJ2-6

CDR3aa: CASSLVARGTGELFF
CDR3nt: TGTGCCAGCAGCTTAGTAGCCAGGGGCACCGGGGAGCTGTTTTTT
v_gene: TRBV7-9
abundance: many
d_gene: -
j_gene: TRBJ2-2

CDR3aa: CSARVRTDTQYF
CDR3nt: TGCAGTGCTAGAGTCCGCACAGATACGCAGTATTTT
v_gene: TRBV20-1
abundance: many
d_gene: -
j_gene: TRBJ2-3

CDR3aa: CASRLAGEGAYGYTF
CDR3nt: TGTGCCAGCAGACTGGCTGGGGAAGGGGCCTATGGCTACACCTTC
v_gene: TRBV12-3/TRBV12-4
abundance: many
d_gene: -
j_gene: TRBJ1-2

CDR3aa: CASRYRGNTEAFF
CDR3nt: TGTGCCAGCAGATACCGGGGGAACACTGAAGCTTTCTTT
v_gene: TRBV2
abundance: many
d_gene: -
j_gene: TRBJ1-1

CDR3aa: CASSLGDRVNSPLHF
CDR3nt: TGTGCCAGCAGTTTAGGGGACCGGGTAAATTCACCCCTCCACTTT
v_gene: TRBV28
abundance: medium-sized
d_gene: -
j_gene: TRBJ1-6

CDR3aa: CASTLGGPYNEQFF
CDR3nt: TGTGCCAGCACCCTCGGGGGACCCTACAATGAGCAGTTCTTC
v_gene: TRBV2
abundance: -
d_gene: -
j_gene: TRBJ2-1

CDR3aa: CASSLRTGGVRETQYF
CDR3nt: TGCGCCAGCAGCCTAAGGACAGGGGGGGTTAGAGAGACCCAGTACTTC
v_gene: TRBV5-1
abundance: many
d_gene: TRBD1
j_gene: TRBJ2-5

CDR3aa: CASSLGARETQYF
CDR3nt: TGTGCCAGCAGTTTAGGAGCGCGGGAGACCCAGTACTTC
v_gene: TRBV28
abundance: few
d_gene: -
j_gene: TRBJ2-5

CDR3aa: CAWSGAGGSTNEKLFF
CDR3nt: TGTGCCTGGAGTGGTGCGGGGGGATCTACTAATGAAAAACTGTTTTTT
v_gene: TRBV30
abundance: many
d_gene: -
j_gene: TRBJ1-4

CDR3aa: CAWSRLAGGIGEQFF
CDR3nt: TGTGCCTGGAGCCGCTTGGCGGGGGGAATCGGTGAGCAGTTCTTC
v_gene: TRBV30
abundance: -
d_gene: TRBD2
j_gene: TRBJ2-1

CDR3aa: CASSQTSYEQYF
CDR3nt: TGTGCCAGCAGCCAGACTAGTTACGAGCAGTACTTC
v_gene: TRBV5-6
abundance: many
d_gene: -
j_gene: TRBJ2-7

CDR3aa: CASSVWTGLQETQYF
CDR3nt: TGTGCCAGCAGCGTCTGGACAGGTCTGCAAGAGACCCAGTACTTC
v_gene: TRBV9
abundance: -
d_gene: TRBD1
j_gene: TRBJ2-5

CDR3aa: CASSVDGGASYNSPLHF
CDR3nt: TGTGCCAGCAGCGTAGACGGGGGGGCTTCCTATAATTCACCCCTCCACTTT
v_gene: TRBV9
abundance: many
d_gene: -
j_gene: TRBJ1-6

CDR3aa: CASSPSTGLGSYNSPLHF
CDR3nt: TGTGCCAGCAGTCCCTCGACAGGGTTGGGCTCCTATAATTCACCCCTCCACTTT
v_gene: TRBV28
abundance: medium-sized
d_gene: TRBD1
j_gene: TRBJ1-6

CDR3aa: CAIGRGQSQNYGYTF
CDR3nt: TGTGCCATCGGGCGGGGGCAATCCCAGAACTATGGCTACACCTTC
v_gene: TRBV10-3
abundance: many
d_gene: -
j_gene: TRBJ1-2

CDR3aa: CASSLHSGSEAFF
CDR3nt: TGTGCCAGCAGCTTGCATAGTGGGAGTGAAGCTTTCTTT
v_gene: TRBV12-3/TRBV12-4
abundance: few
d_gene: -
j_gene: TRBJ1-1

CDR3aa: CATSSTGNTGELFF
CDR3nt: TGTGCCACCAGCAGTACAGGGAACACCGGGGAGTTGTTTTTT
v_gene: TRBV24-1
abundance: -
d_gene: -
j_gene: TRBJ2-2

CDR3aa: CASSPGQDYNEQFF
CDR3nt: TGTGCCAGTAGTCCGGGACAGGATTACAATGAGCAGTTCTTC
v_gene: TRBV19
abundance: -
d_gene: TRBD1
j_gene: TRBJ2-1

CDR3aa: CASSPWGSLGEQYF
CDR3nt: TGTGCCAGCAGCCCCTGGGGTAGCCTGGGCGAGCAGTACTTC
v_gene: TRBV11-2
abundance: many
d_gene: -
j_gene: TRBJ2-7

CDR3aa: CASSQLAVYNEQFF
CDR3nt: TGTGCCAGTAGCCAACTAGCGGTCTACAATGAGCAGTTCTTC
v_gene: TRBV19
abundance: many
d_gene: TRBD2
j_gene: TRBJ2-1

CDR3aa: CASSRAMGGTGRSDEQFF
CDR3nt: TGTGCCAGCAGCCGCGCTATGGGTGGGACAGGGAGATCCGATGAGCAGTTCTTC
v_gene: TRBV6-1
abundance: few
d_gene: TRBD1
j_gene: TRBJ2-1

CDR3aa: CASSQQGQVRQETQYF
CDR3nt: TGCGCCAGCAGTCAGCAGGGACAGGTTCGACAAGAGACCCAGTACTTC
v_gene: TRBV10-2
abundance: many
d_gene: TRBD1
j_gene: TRBJ2-5

CDR3aa: CAISPGTGGGLDEQFF
CDR3nt: TGTGCCATCAGTCCCGGGACAGGTGGAGGACTCGATGAGCAGTTCTTC
v_gene: TRBV10-3
abundance: medium-sized
d_gene: TRBD1
j_gene: TRBJ2-1

CDR3aa: CASSFSGSERYNEQFF
CDR3nt: TGTGCCAGTAGCTTTAGCGGGAGTGAACGCTACAATGAGCAGTTCTTC
v_gene: TRBV19
abundance: -
d_gene: TRBD2
j_gene: TRBJ2-1

CDR3aa: CASSYYGTGYQETQYF
CDR3nt: TGTGCCAGCAGTTACTATGGGACAGGGTACCAAGAGACCCAGTACTTC
v_gene: TRBV6-2/TRBV6-3
abundance: few
d_gene: TRBD1
j_gene: TRBJ2-5

CDR3aa: CASRQDRVREQYF
CDR3nt: TGTGCCAGCAGGCAGGACAGGGTACGCGAGCAGTACTTC
v_gene: TRBV28
abundance: medium-sized
d_gene: TRBD1
j_gene: TRBJ2-7

CDR3aa: CASSMATGSSTQYF
CDR3nt: TGTGCCAGTAGTATGGCGACAGGTTCGAGTACGCAGTATTTT
v_gene: TRBV19
abundance: few
d_gene: -
j_gene: TRBJ2-3

CDR3aa: CASSLAPGQGAGGRQETQYF
CDR3nt: TGCGCCAGCAGCTTGGCCCCGGGACAGGGGGCTGGGGGTCGACAAGAGACCCAGTACTTC
v_gene: TRBV5-1
abundance: many
d_gene: TRBD1
j_gene: TRBJ2-5

CDR3aa: CASSLRGEETQYF
CDR3nt: TGTGCCAGCAGTTTAAGGGGTGAGGAGACCCAGTACTTC
v_gene: TRBV12-3/TRBV12-4
abundance: many
d_gene: -
j_gene: TRBJ2-5

CDR3aa: CASRTGASYNEQFF
CDR3nt: TGTGCCAGCAGAACCGGGGCGTCCTACAATGAGCAGTTCTTC
v_gene: TRBV2
abundance: -
d_gene: -
j_gene: TRBJ2-1

CDR3aa: CASSAGTAHEKLFF
CDR3nt: TGCGCCAGCAGTGCGGGAACGGCCCATGAAAAACTGTTTTTT
v_gene: TRBV10-1
abundance: many
d_gene: -
j_gene: TRBJ1-4

CDR3aa: CASSYSAGQEGNTIYF
CDR3nt: TGTGCCAGCAGTTACTCAGCAGGGCAGGAAGGAAACACCATATATTTT
v_gene: TRBV6-5
abundance: many
d_gene: -
j_gene: TRBJ1-3

CDR3aa: CATSDTGRQETQYF
CDR3nt: TGTGCCACCAGTGATACGGGACGGCAAGAGACCCAGTACTTC
v_gene: TRBV24-1
abundance: few
d_gene: -
j_gene: TRBJ2-5

CDR3aa: CASAWTGYGYTF
CDR3nt: TGTGCCAGCGCATGGACAGGCTATGGCTACACCTTC
v_gene: TRBV12-3/TRBV12-4
abundance: -
d_gene: TRBD1
j_gene: TRBJ1-2

CDR3aa: CASSRGTGYEQYF
CDR3nt: TGTGCCAGCAGCCGTGGGACAGGCTACGAGCAGTACTTC
v_gene: TRBV12-3/TRBV12-4
abundance: many
d_gene: TRBD1
j_gene: TRBJ2-7

CDR3aa: CASSRYAGDYGYTF
CDR3nt: TGTGCCAGCAGTCGGTACGCAGGGGACTATGGCTACACCTTC
v_gene: TRBV6-1
abundance: few
d_gene: -
j_gene: TRBJ1-2

CDR3aa: CASSTGQGANEKLFF
CDR3nt: TGTGCCAGTAGTACCGGACAGGGGGCCAATGAAAAACTGTTTTTT
v_gene: TRBV19
abundance: many
d_gene: TRBD1
j_gene: TRBJ1-4

CDR3aa: CASSPKSPGQGDGYTF
CDR3nt: TGTGCCAGCAGCCCAAAGTCGCCGGGACAGGGGGATGGCTACACCTTC
v_gene: TRBV11-1
abundance: many
d_gene: TRBD1
j_gene: TRBJ1-2

CDR3aa: CASSAGTGASGNTIYF
CDR3nt: TGTGCCAGTAGTGCCGGGACGGGCGCCTCTGGAAACACCATATATTTT
v_gene: TRBV19
abundance: -
d_gene: -
j_gene: TRBJ1-3